Each of the 19 T cell receptor beta chains below was sequenced from the same sample in a study of cytomegalovirus exposure and HLA in healthy donors. The PCR contained 60 Vbeta and 13 Jbeta primers. Generated by immunoSEQ multiplex PCR, the TCRdb table keeps only in-frame clones and is missing some. The sample includes 150,000 to 200,000 clones, 75% to 90% of them seen just once. The sample consisted of PBMCs. The receptors here all came from a boy aged 10-17 years in good health and CMV-seronegative.

This chain connects TRBV30 to TRBJ2-3, with 9 bases that match TRBD1. There are 14 residues in the CDR3. The germline CDR1 and CDR2 sequences are GTSNPN and SVGIG (reference sequence). In DNA form, the CDR3 reads TGTGCGGGAGGGACAGGGAAAAGTACAGATACGCAGTATTTT. This translates into CAGGTGKSTDTQYF.

V gene TRBV9 combines with J gene TRBJ2-1; the match to TRBD2 covers 12 bases. Trimming at V came to 2 bases and at J to 1 base, leaving 1 base not matched to a gene. In germline, CDR1 is SGDLS, CDR2 YYNGEE. This CDR3 region has 16 residues. The DNA for the CDR3 is TGTGCCAGCAGCGTTCTAGCGGGAGGGTCCTACAATGAGCAGTTCTTC. This sequence encodes CASSVLAGGSYNEQFF.

The chain uses TRBV4-2 and TRBJ2-1; 11 bases fit TRBD2. V was pared by 1 base and J by 3 bases, with 2 bases of the junction left unmatched. The length of the CDR3 is 16 residues. Germline CDR1 LGHNA, CDR2 YNFKEQ. CDR3 coding DNA: TGTGCCAGCAGCCAAGCGGGACTAGCGGTCTACAATGAGCAGTTCTTC. Residues: CASSQAGLAVYNEQFF.

The V call is TRBV27, the J call TRBJ2-5, with TRBD1 matching over 7 bases. This CDR3 is built from 16 residues. The ends lost 5 bases at V and 3 bases at J; junction bases unmatched: 12. CDR1 is MNHEY and CDR2 is SMNVEV in the germline V gene (reference sequence). DNA of the CDR3: TGTGCCAGCAGTCCGAACGCAAGACAGGGCGAAGAGACCCAGTACTTC. Protein: CASSPNARQGEETQYF.

The V call is TRBV19, the J call TRBJ2-6; possible D gene TRBD1, 6 bases. CDR3 length: 18 amino acids. V was pared by 7 bases and J by 0 bases, with 19 bases between. The germline CDR1 and CDR2 sequences are LNHDA and SQIVND (reference sequence). CDR3 nucleotides: TGTGCCAGTACCCAAGTACAGGGATTAATCTCTGGGGCCAACGTCCTGACTTTC. This sequence encodes CASTQVQGLISGANVLTF.

The chain employs TRBV19 and TRBJ1-2; 9 bases match TRBD1. Unmatched junction bases numbered 7, after V lost 2 bases and J lost 6 bases. The CDR3 has 15 residues. CDR1 is LNHDA and CDR2 is SQIVND in the germline V gene (reference sequence). CDR3 in DNA: TGTGCCAGTAGTATAATCCGGGACAGGGCGAATGGCTACACCTTC. Translation: CASSIIRDRANGYTF.

V and J are TRBV6-1 and TRBJ2-1; 8 nucleotides align to TRBD2. The CDR3 spans 14 residues. Per germline, CDR1 MNHNS and CDR2 SASEGT. Unmatched junction bases numbered 14, after V lost 10 bases and J lost 9 bases. The CDR3 sequence: CATTAGEGGTEQFF. The CDR3 nucleotides read TGTGCCACCACAGCGGGGGAGGGCGGAACTGAGCAGTTCTTC.

The chain employs TRBV18 and TRBJ1-1; a possible D gene is TRBD1 (6 bases). Germline V gene sequence: CDR1 KGHSH, CDR2 LQKENI. The CDR3 is made up of 11 amino acids. With 3 bases removed from V and 8 bases from J, the gap between germline ends came to 7 bases. CDR3 protein: CASSPDSEAFF. In DNA form, the CDR3 reads TGTGCCAGCTCACCGGACAGCGAAGCTTTCTTT.

The gene calls are TRBV6-1 and TRBJ2-3, with 12 bases matching TRBD2. Germline values: CDR1 MNHNS, CDR2 SASEGT. The CDR3 totals 17 residues. V lost 4 bases, J lost 0 bases, and 5 bases stayed unmatched. The CDR3 sequence is CASSGALAGGSTDTQYF. For the CDR3, the DNA is TGTGCCAGCAGTGGGGCGCTAGCGGGGGGGAGCACAGATACGCAGTATTTT.

The chain combines TRBV11-3 with TRBJ2-1; 10 bases are shared with TRBD1. The CDR3 is 15 amino acids. Germline loops: CDR1 SGHNT, CDR2 YENEEA. With 5 bases clipped from V and 4 bases from J, the junction kept 5 bases outside the gene matches. CDR3 region: CASSRGGQGYNEQFF. CDR3 nucleotide sequence: TGTGCCAGCAGCCGAGGGGGACAGGGGTACAATGAGCAGTTCTTC.

This clone was observed once. The chain is built from TRBV27 and TRBJ1-2; 7 nucleotides match TRBD1. The CDR3 is 15 residues long. V lost 2 bases and J lost 2; bases outside the gene matches: 5. The germline gives CDR1 MNHEY, CDR2 SMNVEV (reference sequence). The CDR3 nucleotides are TGTGCCAGCAGTTTAATAGGGGGCGGCAACTATGGCTACACCTTC. It encodes CASSLIGGGNYGYTF.

The chain links TRBV6-6 to TRBJ1-3; D is unclear. The germline gives CDR1 MNHNY, CDR2 SVGAGI (reference sequence). The CDR3 extends over 14 amino acids. Deletions cut 6 bases from V and 1 base from J, with 10 bases between. For the CDR3, the DNA is TGTGCCAGCAGACCTCCCGGGTCTGGAAACACCATATATTTT. Translation gives CASRPPGSGNTIYF.

The chain uses TRBV6-6 and TRBJ1-1, with TRBD1 as a possible D gene (5 bases). V was clipped by 0 bases and J by 7 bases, with 12 bases between them. Germline values: CDR1 MNHNY, CDR2 SVGAGI (reference sequence). CDR3 length: 14 amino acids. The CDR3 region has the DNA TGTGCCAGCAGTTACTCAGGGGAAATTCATGAAGCTTTCTTT. Its translation: CASSYSGEIHEAFF.

This chain joins TRBV27 and TRBJ1-1, with a weak D call TRBD1 (5 bases). The CDR3 has 13 amino acids. Germline V gene lookup returns CDR1 MNHEY and CDR2 SMNVEV (reference sequence). Trimming removed 8 bases from V and 1 base from J, with 11 bases in between. In DNA form, the CDR3 reads TGTGCCAGCGGGGGGGACGGGAACACTGAAGCTTTCTTT. Translating it yields CASGGDGNTEAFF.

A single count supports this clone. The chain couples TRBV11-2 to TRBJ2-3; 16 bases fit TRBD2. The trim removed 5 bases at V and 5 bases at J, leaving 4 bases unmatched. The length of the CDR3 is 16 residues. Germline V lookup: CDR1 SGHAT, CDR2 FQNNGV. CDR3 region: CASSGGTSGGEDTQYF. The CDR3 nucleotides read TGTGCCAGCAGCGGTGGGACTAGCGGGGGGGAAGATACGCAGTATTTT.

To note about this clone: One end of the junction varies from germline; a read error may be responsible. The V and J genes are TRBV7-9 and TRBJ1-2; D remains unclear. The germline V gene encodes CDR1 SEHNR and CDR2 FQNEAQ (reference sequence). The CDR3 contains 13 residues. CDR3 sequence reads: CSSSLPAGGGYTF. The CDR3 DNA is TGTTCCAGCAGCTTACCAGCCGGAGGCGGCTACACCTTC.

This clone has just a few counts. The chain uses TRBV4-1 and TRBJ2-2; tentative D call: TRBD2 (6 bases). From germline, CDR1 is MGHRA and CDR2 YSYEKL. V lost 4 bases and J lost 1, with 7 bases in between. The CDR3 spans 14 residues. The CDR3 region is CASSLEGNTGELFF. The CDR3 DNA sequence: TGCGCCAGCAGCCTGGAGGGGAACACCGGGGAGCTGTTTTTT.

The chain recombines TRBV10-3 with TRBJ2-7, with unresolved D. The CDR3 has 16 residues. V was pared by 0 bases and J by 2 bases, with 14 bases between. Germline assignment: CDR1 ENHRY and CDR2 SYGVKD. The DNA for the CDR3 is TGTGCCATCAGTGAGTCCCTCACAGTTAGAACCTACGAGCAGTACTTC. Translation gives CAISESLTVRTYEQYF.

This chain joins TRBV5-8 and TRBJ1-1; D not certain. The germline V and J ends were trimmed by 4 bases and 10 bases, with 14 bases remaining between them. There are 12 residues in the CDR3. Germline CDR1 and CDR2: SGHTS and YDEGEE. The CDR3 coding sequence is TGTGCCAGCAGCCCTAGAAACCGTGGAGCTTTCTTT. Residues: CASSPRNRGAFF.